The 25 T cell receptor beta chains below all came from one sample that was sequenced in a study of blood T cell repertoires in COVID-19. TCRdb keeps only in-frame clones here, not all; method: immunoSEQ multiplex PCR. The sample consists of 70,000 or so clones, around 89% of them appearing once. The sequencing sample was made of peripheral blood. The receptors shown here come from a human donor in a cohort sampled during active COVID-19.

V usage is TRBV29-1 and J usage is TRBJ2-1; D is unresolved. V was shortened by 4 bases and J by 4 bases, with 5 bases between the two germline ends. This CDR3 has 11 residues. CDR1 and CDR2 from the germline V gene are SQVTM and ANQGSEA. DNA for the CDR3: TGCAGCGTTGTCCCTTACAATGAGCAGTTCTTC. It yields the protein CSVVPYNEQFF.

The gene calls are TRBV28 and TRBJ2-1, with D perhaps matching TRBD1 (5 bases). V shed 3 bases and J shed 1 base, with 10 bases lying between them. The CDR3 is 15 amino acids. Germline V gene data show CDR1 as MDHEN and CDR2 as SYDVKM. CDR3 nucleotides: TGTGCCAGCAGTTTTGATCAGGGTTCCTACAATGAGCAGTTCTTC. Its protein product is CASSFDQGSYNEQFF.

The chain links TRBV5-6 to TRBJ2-5; TRBD2 matches 9 bases. This CDR3 region has 16 residues. V dropped 1 base and J dropped 5; count of bases not matched to a gene: 9. Germline CDR1 and CDR2: SGHDT and YYEEEE. The chain's CDR3 is CASSLLSGSGSETQYF. CDR3 in DNA: TGTGCCAGCAGCTTGCTTAGCGGGAGTGGCTCTGAGACCCAGTACTTC.

This chain uses TRBV3-1 (or the pseudogene TRBV3-2) with TRBJ2-4; 11 bases map to TRBD2. Looked up from germline, CDR1 is LGHDT and CDR2 is YNNKEL (reference sequence). This CDR3 comprises 19 residues. The J segment lost 0 bases and the V segment lost 1 base, leaving 8 bases of the junction unmatched. CDR3 region: CASSQVAGGPPLAKNIQYF. The DNA for the CDR3 is TGTGCCAGCAGCCAAGTAGCGGGAGGGCCCCCCTTAGCCAAAAACATTCAGTACTTC.

The chain has TRBV28 and TRBJ1-2, with TRBD1 matching 8 bases. CDR1 and CDR2 from the germline V gene are MDHEN and SYDVKM. With 4 bases clipped from V and 3 bases from J, the junction kept 10 bases outside the gene matches. There are 16 residues in the CDR3. CDR3 amino acids: CASSSPGQVGDYGYTF. In DNA form, the CDR3 reads TGTGCCAGCAGTTCCCCGGGACAGGTGGGGGACTATGGCTACACCTTC.

The chain combines TRBV19 with TRBJ2-1, with D possibly being TRBD2 (5 bases). CDR3 size: 16 residues. Trimming stripped 1 base from V and 9 bases from J, with 19 bases between. Germline-derived CDR1 and CDR2 are LNHDA and SQIVND (reference sequence). The CDR3 here is CASSIGVLGLAAEQFF. CDR3 sequence (DNA): TGTGCCAGTAGTATAGGTGTACTCGGGCTAGCCGCTGAGCAGTTCTTC.

V and J are TRBV29-1 and TRBJ1-1; possibly TRBD1 for D (6 bases). Trimming left V 4 bases short and J 5 bases short, with 11 bases between. This CDR3 contains 12 residues. Germline CDR1 SQVTM, CDR2 ANQGSEA. The CDR3 bases are TGCAGCGTTGGGGGGGGCCGAACTGAAGCTTTCTTT. Protein: CSVGGGRTEAFF. The complete variable domain, with remaining parts taken from reference TRBV29-1 and TRBJ1-1, reads SAVISQKPSRDICQRGTSLTIQCQVDSQVTMMFWYRQQPGQSLTLIATANQGSEATYESGFVIDKFPISRPNLTFSTLTVSNMSPEDSSIYLCSVGGGRTEAFFGQGTRLTVV.

The chain links TRBV10-3 to TRBJ1-3; D is possibly TRBD1 (5 bases). There are 15 residues in the CDR3. The V end was cut by 4 bases, the J end by 0 bases, with 10 bases between. Germline CDR1 ENHRY, CDR2 SYGVKD. The CDR3 protein is CAISASGGSGNTIYF. The CDR3 DNA is TGTGCCATCAGTGCATCCGGGGGCTCTGGAAACACCATATATTTT.

This rearrangement joins TRBV18 to TRBJ2-2; TRBD2 is a possible D gene (6 bases). Germline values: CDR1 KGHSH, CDR2 LQKENI. This CDR3 has 16 residues. Between the trimmed V and J ends, which lost 5 bases and 1 base, there was a span of 14 bases. The CDR3 loop is CASSISRAGNTGELFF. The CDR3 DNA sequence: TGTGCCAGCTCAATATCCCGAGCGGGGAACACCGGGGAGCTGTTTTTT.

V and J are TRBV5-1 and TRBJ2-2; the D gene is possibly TRBD2 (5 bases). Germline CDR1 is SGHRS and CDR2 is YFSETQ. The V gene lost 3 bases and the J gene lost 3 bases, with 15 bases spanning the gap. CDR3 size: 16 residues. The CDR3, as DNA: TGCGCCAGCAGCTCTCTAGAGGGAGAGGACACCGGGGAGCTGTTTTTT. Protein: CASSSLEGEDTGELFF.

This chain links TRBV2 with TRBJ2-2; 8 nucleotides align to TRBD2. Germline-derived CDR1 and CDR2 are SNHLY and FYNNEI. The length of the CDR3 is 17 residues. The trim removed 6 bases at V and 6 bases at J, leaving 15 bases unmatched. The DNA for the CDR3 is TGTGCCAGCAGCCTCCTAGGCGGGAGGCCTGTCCCCGGGGAGCTGTTTTTT. Its translation: CASSLLGGRPVPGELFF.

The CDR3 bases are TGTGCCAGCAGCTTGGCCCTTCAGGGAGGCAATGAGCAGTTCTTC. It translates to CASSLALQGGNEQFF. J is TRBJ2-1 and V is TRBV5-4; maybe TRBD2 (6 bases). CDR3 length: 15 amino acids. With 0 bases removed from V and 6 bases from J, the gap between germline ends came to 13 bases. Germline CDR1 is SGHNT and CDR2 is YYREEE (reference sequence). The full variable domain, completed using reference TRBV5-4 and TRBJ2-1, is ETGVTQSPTHLIKTRGQQVTLRCSSQSGHNTVSWYQQALGQGPQFIFQYYREEENGRGNFPPRFSGLQFPNYSSELNVNALELDDSALYLCASSLALQGGNEQFFGPGTRLTVL.

This chain uses TRBV7-9 with TRBJ1-2, with no clear D. CDR1 is SEHNR, CDR2 FQNEAQ, per germline (reference sequence). There are 16 residues in the CDR3. Trimming pared 2 bases from V and 2 bases from J, leaving 15 bases between. The CDR3 bases are TGTGCCAGCAGCTTAAATTCGGGTGCGGGAAACTATGGCTACACCTTC. It codes for CASSLNSGAGNYGYTF.

V is TRBV6-1 and J is TRBJ2-3; 14 bases are a match to TRBD2. This CDR3 has 19 residues. The germline CDR1 and CDR2 sequences are MNHNS and SASEGT. V lost 3 bases, J lost 5 bases, and 13 bases stayed unmatched. The CDR3 bases are TGTGCCAGCAGTGAGTCGGTTGTCGGACTAGCGGGAGGTATAGATACGCAGTATTTT. Protein product: CASSESVVGLAGGIDTQYF.

The chain joins TRBV18 to TRBJ1-2, with 9 nucleotides matching TRBD1. This CDR3 spans 15 amino acids. CDR1 and CDR2 from the germline V gene are KGHSH and LQKENI. The trim removed 4 bases at V and 8 bases at J, leaving 11 bases unmatched. The DNA for the CDR3 is TGTGCCAGCTCACTAAACTCCCGGGACAGGGTCGGCTACACCTTC. Protein sequence: CASSLNSRDRVGYTF.

This chain uses TRBV7-2 with TRBJ2-1; 10 bases map to TRBD2. Trimming cost V 0 bases and J 1 base; bases outside gene matches: 3. CDR3 length: 17 residues. Germline CDR1 SGHTA, CDR2 FQGNSA. This chain's CDR3 is CASSLAGAGGSYNEQFF. In DNA form, the CDR3 reads TGTGCCAGCAGCTTAGCGGGAGCGGGAGGGTCCTACAATGAGCAGTTCTTC. Filled out from reference TRBV7-2 and TRBJ2-1, the complete variable domain reads GAGVSQSPSNKVTEKGKDVELRCDPISGHTALYWYRQSLGQGLEFLIYFQGNSAPDKSGLPSDRFSAERTGGSVSTLTIQRTQQEDSAVYLCASSLAGAGGSYNEQFFGPGTRLTVL.

CDR3: CASSSQPSGNTGELFF. The CDR3, as DNA: TGTGCCAGCAGCTCCCAACCTAGCGGGAACACCGGGGAGCTGTTTTTT. The gene calls are TRBV7-2 and TRBJ2-2, with 7 bases that match TRBD2. The CDR3 totals 16 residues. Trimming removed 4 bases from V and 1 base from J; junction bases left unmatched: 6. Germline V lookup: CDR1 SGHTA, CDR2 FQGNSA.

The chain couples TRBV7-2 to TRBJ2-6; 12 bases align to TRBD2. Losses at the gene ends were 0 bases for V and 0 bases for J; bases not matched to a gene: 9. The CDR3 extends over 21 amino acids. Germline CDR1 SGHTA, CDR2 FQGNSA. CDR3 sequence: CASSLAGDRLAGDSGANVLTF. The CDR3 nucleotides are TGTGCCAGCAGCTTAGCGGGGGACCGACTAGCGGGAGACTCTGGGGCCAACGTCCTGACTTTC.

The chain joins TRBV5-6 to TRBJ1-1; 8 bases match TRBD1. V gave up 4 bases and J gave up 0 bases; unmatched junction bases: 17. CDR3 length: 19 amino acids. CDR1 and CDR2 (germline): SGHDT, YYEEEE. Here the CDR3 reads CASSPGRPRTGLMNTEAFF. CDR3 DNA sequence: TGTGCCAGCAGCCCGGGTCGACCCCGGACAGGGCTCATGAACACTGAAGCTTTCTTT. The full variable domain, rest sourced from reference TRBV5-6 and TRBJ1-1, is DAGVTQSPTHLIKTRGQQVTLRCSPKSGHDTVSWYQQALGQGPQFIFQYYEEEERQRGNFPDRFSGHQFPNYSSELNVNALLLGDSALYLCASSPGRPRTGLMNTEAFFGQGTRLTVV.

This sequence joins TRBV4-1 and TRBJ2-1; 10 bases agree with TRBD2. V was pared by 3 bases and J by 4 bases, with 12 bases of the junction left unmatched. There are 18 residues in the CDR3. The germline V gene has CDR1 MGHRA and CDR2 YSYEKL. Here the CDR3 reads CASSHQPPLAGEYNEQFF. The CDR3, as DNA: TGCGCCAGCAGCCATCAACCACCCCTAGCGGGAGAGTACAATGAGCAGTTCTTC.

This CDR3 reads CASSFPPGETQYF. The CDR3 bases are TGTGCCAGCAGCTTTCCCCCAGGCGAGACCCAGTACTTC. The chain uses TRBV5-5 and TRBJ2-5; D gene uncertain. Trimming left V 2 bases short and J 5 bases short, with 10 bases between. The germline gives CDR1 SGHKS, CDR2 YYEKEE (reference sequence). CDR3 length equals 13 residues.

The rearrangement links TRBV29-1 to TRBJ2-3; 10 bases map to TRBD2. V gave up 4 bases and J gave up 6 bases; unmatched junction bases: 7. Germline loops: CDR1 SQVTM, CDR2 ANQGSEA. This CDR3 comprises 14 residues. Written as DNA, the CDR3 is TGCAGCGTTGCTGGGTTAGCGGGAGGCGATACGCAGTATTTT. Encoded protein: CSVAGLAGGDTQYF.

A single count supports this clone. This chain connects TRBV24-1 to TRBJ2-1, with D unclear. Trimming took off 3 bases at V and 4 bases at J, with 6 bases between the two ends. CDR1 is KGHDR, CDR2 SFDVKD, per germline. The CDR3 loop spans 13 amino acids. In DNA form, the CDR3 reads TGTGCCACCAGTGATCCCCCGTACAATGAGCAGTTCTTC. Amino acid sequence: CATSDPPYNEQFF.

This chain connects TRBV10-3 to TRBJ2-2, with D perhaps matching TRBD2 (5 bases). This CDR3 has 13 residues. The V gene lost 6 bases and the J gene lost 8 bases, with 13 bases spanning the gap. The V gene's germline CDR1 is ENHRY and CDR2 SYGVKD. The CDR3 coding sequence is TGTGCCATCAGGAGGACGGAGGCAGGGGAGCTGTTTTTT. This codes for CAIRRTEAGELFF.

The rearrangement uses TRBV18 and TRBJ1-5, with TRBD1 matching 9 bases. The V and J ends lost 6 bases and 5 bases, in that order; junction bases with no gene match: 8. The CDR3 is 15 amino acids. CDR1 KGHSH and CDR2 LQKENI come from the germline V gene. This CDR3 reads CASSKGQGIDQPQHF. DNA of the CDR3: TGTGCCAGCTCCAAGGGACAGGGTATTGATCAGCCCCAGCATTTT. Together with reference TRBV18 and TRBJ1-5, the CDR3 gives the full variable domain: NAGVMQNPRHLVRRRGQEARLRCSPMKGHSHVYWYRQLPEEGLKFMVYLQKENIIDESGMPKERFSAEFPKEGPSILRIQQVVRGDSAAYFCASSKGQGIDQPQHFGDGTRLSIL.